Given below is one T cell receptor (beta chain) in context. The data are from a study of blood T cell repertoires in COVID-19. Background on the study: Both acute and convalescent COVID-19 samples were obtained from the United States, Italy and Spain. T cells, B-cell-depleted T cells, or PBMCs supplied cDNA or gDNA.

In the authors' methods: Nucleated cell number was recorded as an estimate derived from reference gene primer amplification. Only in-frame clones appear in the TCRdb table, and some are missing; sequencing was by immunoSEQ multiplex PCR. For V, J and clone size, that table is used; D and trimming come from the DNA. The sample has 130,000 to 150,000 clones; approximately 80% are singletons. Per the germline V gene, CDR1 is MNHNY and CDR2 is SVGAGI (reference sequence). This CDR3 comprises 14 residues. Trimming took 2 bases from V and 6 from J, leaving 11 bases between them. Sequencing was performed on peripheral blood. The V and J genes are TRBV6-6 and TRBJ2-1; possible D gene TRBD1, 5 bases. This TCR derives from a human donor in a cohort sampled during active COVID-19. The CDR3 DNA reads TGTGCCAGCAGTTACGTCGCAGGGTCCAATGAGCAGTTCTTC. Its translation: CASSYVAGSNEQFF.